The T cell receptor (beta chain) described here comes from a study of beta chain features in type 1 diabetes. Points from the study as a whole: When Type 1 diabetes patients were examined, their TCRB CDR3s proved moderately but significantly shorter in all four CD4+ subsets.

Trimming took 4 bases from V and 1 from J, leaving 12 bases between them. Per germline, CDR1 SGDLS and CDR2 YYNGEE. The length of the CDR3 is 15 residues. Comment on this clone: Its antigen remains unidentified.

Of the isolated RNA, all was reverse transcribed, and so the sequenced material was expressed TCRB transcripts. Here immunoSEQ multiplex PCR was the method, and the copy in TCRdb shows in-frame clones only, minus some. The sample lists about 120,000 clones, over 15% seen once, with 2% to 2.5% in the top ten. Sequences were obtained from central memory CD4+ T cells from blood. The rearrangement uses TRBV9 and TRBJ1-3; D possibly corresponds to TRBD1 (5 bases). This receptor was taken from a young man with type 1 diabetes. The CDR3 sequence is CASSPREGSGNTIYF. Here the CDR3 DNA reads TGTGCCAGCAGCCCCCGTGAGGGGTCTGGAAACACCATATATTTT.